This T cell receptor (beta chain) was observed in a study of Ad26.COV2.S vaccination and SARS-CoV-2 variants. Produced via immunoSEQ multiplex PCR; TCRdb's table is partial and in-frame only. The table shows 350,000 to 450,000 clones, with about 92% occurring only once. V was pared by 5 bases and J by 12 bases, with 11 bases between. The germline gives CDR1 WNHNN, CDR2 SYGVQD (reference sequence). The CDR3 sequence is 11 residues long. Treatment described: some 20 received Ad26.COV2.S at low or high dose, single or two shots; 5 received placebo; per-sample allocation not given. The samples date from day 63 after the first vaccine or placebo injection.

This sequence joins TRBV10-1 and TRBJ2-1, with D unresolved. Sequenced here: peripheral blood, sampled in a trial of Ad26.COV2.S vaccine versus placebo. The receptor comes from a person between 18 and 60 years old who received the Ad26.COV2.S COVID-19 vaccine or a placebo. In DNA, the CDR3 is TGCGCCAGCAGTACGGGCTTGTTGCAGTTCTTC. The encoded protein is CASSTGLLQFF.